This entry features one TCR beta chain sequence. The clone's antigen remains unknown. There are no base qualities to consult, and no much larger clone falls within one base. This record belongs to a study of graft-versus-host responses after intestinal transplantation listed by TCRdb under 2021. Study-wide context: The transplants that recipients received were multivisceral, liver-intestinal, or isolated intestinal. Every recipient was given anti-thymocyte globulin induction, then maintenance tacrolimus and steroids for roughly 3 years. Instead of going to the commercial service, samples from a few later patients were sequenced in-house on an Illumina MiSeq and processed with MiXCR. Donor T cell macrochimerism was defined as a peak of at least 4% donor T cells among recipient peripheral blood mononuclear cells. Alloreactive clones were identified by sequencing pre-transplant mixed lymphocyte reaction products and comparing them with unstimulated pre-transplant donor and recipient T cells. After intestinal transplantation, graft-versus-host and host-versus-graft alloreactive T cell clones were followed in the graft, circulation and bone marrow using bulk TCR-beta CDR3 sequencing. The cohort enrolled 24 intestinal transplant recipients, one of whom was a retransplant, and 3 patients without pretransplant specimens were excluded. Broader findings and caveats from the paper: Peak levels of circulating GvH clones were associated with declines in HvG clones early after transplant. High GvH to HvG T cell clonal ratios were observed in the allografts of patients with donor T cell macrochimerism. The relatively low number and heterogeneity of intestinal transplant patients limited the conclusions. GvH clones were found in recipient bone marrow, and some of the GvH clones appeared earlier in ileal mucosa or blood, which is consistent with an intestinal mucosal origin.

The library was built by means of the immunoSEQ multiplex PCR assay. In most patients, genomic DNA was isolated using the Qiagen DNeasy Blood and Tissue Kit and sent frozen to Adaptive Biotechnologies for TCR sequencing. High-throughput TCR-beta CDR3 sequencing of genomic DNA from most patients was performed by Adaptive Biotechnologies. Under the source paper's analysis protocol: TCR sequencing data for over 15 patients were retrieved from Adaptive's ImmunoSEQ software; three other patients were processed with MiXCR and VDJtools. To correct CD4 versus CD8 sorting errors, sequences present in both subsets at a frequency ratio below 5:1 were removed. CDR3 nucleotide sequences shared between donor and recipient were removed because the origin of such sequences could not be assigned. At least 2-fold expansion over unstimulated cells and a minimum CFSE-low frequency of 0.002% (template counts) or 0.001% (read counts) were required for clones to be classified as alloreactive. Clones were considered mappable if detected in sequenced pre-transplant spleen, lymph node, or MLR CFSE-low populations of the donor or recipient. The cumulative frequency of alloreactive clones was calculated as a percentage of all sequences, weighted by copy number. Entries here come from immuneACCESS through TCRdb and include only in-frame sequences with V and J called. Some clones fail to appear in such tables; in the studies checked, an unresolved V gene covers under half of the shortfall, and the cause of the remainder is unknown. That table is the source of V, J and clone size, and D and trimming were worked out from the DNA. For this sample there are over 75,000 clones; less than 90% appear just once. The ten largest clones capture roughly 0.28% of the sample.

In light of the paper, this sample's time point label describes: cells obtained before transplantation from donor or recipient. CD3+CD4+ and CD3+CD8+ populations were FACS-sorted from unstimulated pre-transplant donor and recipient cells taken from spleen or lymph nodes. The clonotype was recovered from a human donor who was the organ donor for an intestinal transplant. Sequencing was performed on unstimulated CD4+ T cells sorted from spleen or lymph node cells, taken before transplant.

At the DNA level, the sequence is TGTGCCAGCTCCCGGGGACAGAACACTGAAGCTTTCTTT. Its protein reads: CASSRGQNTEAFF. The sequence joins TRBV18 to TRBJ1-1; the D gene is perhaps TRBD1, from 6 matching bases. The CDR3 runs 13 amino acids, cysteine and phenylalanine included. Solely the CDR3 DNA is kept, with 39 bases framed from the first base. The germline V gene encodes CDR1 KGHSH and CDR2 LQKENI. Relative to germline, V is 6 bases shorter and J is 1 base shorter, with 9 bases between their ends. With the portions outside the CDR3 filled from the reference TRBV18 and TRBJ1-1 genes, the complete variable region becomes NAGVMQNPRHLVRRRGQEARLRCSPMKGHSHVYWYRQLPEEGLKFMVYLQKENIIDESGMPKERFSAEFPKEGPSILRIQQVVRGDSAAYFCASSRGQNTEAFFGQGTRLTVV.